The clone carrying this T cell receptor beta chain was counted only a few times. The observed sequence ends 3 residues before the CDR3 terminus, with the missing tail filled in from the germline J gene. The sample originates from a study of T cell clonality in common variable immunodeficiency. Clones were sequenced by immunoSEQ multiplex PCR, and TCRdb holds only the in-frame ones, with some missing. The sample presents 35,000 to 45,000 clones, none singletons. Germline V lookup: CDR1 SGHAT, CDR2 FQNNGV. V lost 7 bases to trimming and J lost 4 bases, with 13 bases between them. This CDR3 spans 13 amino acids.

This chain joins TRBV11-2 and TRBJ1-2, with a possible D match to TRBD1 (6 bases). The sequence was obtained from a person aged 18 to 69 in good health. Sequenced sample: peripheral blood mononuclear cells. CDR3 sequence reads: CASTLTGSYGYTF. The sequenced CDR3 bases are TGTGCCAGCACCTTGACAGGCTCCTATGGC.